This T cell receptor (beta chain) was profiled in a study of blood T cell repertoires in COVID-19. In the source study's methods: Amplification of reference gene primers provided the estimated nucleated cell counts. The method was immunoSEQ multiplex PCR; TCRdb's version includes in-frame clones alone and lacks a portion of them. V, J and clone size were drawn from that table, and D and trimming were deduced from the DNA. This repertoire shows some 70,000 clones, 75% to 90% found once; its top ten account for 15% to 20%. The CDR3 loop spans 14 amino acids. From germline, CDR1 is MNHEY and CDR2 SVGAGI. Trimming stripped 6 bases from V and 4 bases from J, with 13 bases between.

Sequenced: peripheral blood. The rearrangement uses TRBV6-5 and TRBJ1-5; D gene unclear. The receptor's source is a middle-aged man with COVID-19, enrolled during active disease. CDR3 residues: CASSPNMENQPQHF. The CDR3 DNA sequence: TGTGCCAGCAGCCCAAATATGGAGAATCAGCCCCAGCATTTT.